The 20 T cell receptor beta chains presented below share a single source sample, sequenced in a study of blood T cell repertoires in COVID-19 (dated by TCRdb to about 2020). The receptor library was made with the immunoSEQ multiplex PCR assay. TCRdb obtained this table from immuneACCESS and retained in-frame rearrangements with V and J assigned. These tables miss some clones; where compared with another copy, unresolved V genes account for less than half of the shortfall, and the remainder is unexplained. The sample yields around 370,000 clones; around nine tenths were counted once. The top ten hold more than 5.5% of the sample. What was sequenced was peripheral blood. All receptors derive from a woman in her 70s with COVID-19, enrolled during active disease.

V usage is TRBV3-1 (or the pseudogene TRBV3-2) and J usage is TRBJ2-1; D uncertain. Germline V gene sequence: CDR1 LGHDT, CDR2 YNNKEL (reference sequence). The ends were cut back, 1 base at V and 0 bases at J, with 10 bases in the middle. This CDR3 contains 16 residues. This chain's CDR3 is CASSQAKASSYNEQFF. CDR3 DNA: TGTGCCAGCAGCCAAGCTAAAGCGTCCTCCTACAATGAGCAGTTCTTC.

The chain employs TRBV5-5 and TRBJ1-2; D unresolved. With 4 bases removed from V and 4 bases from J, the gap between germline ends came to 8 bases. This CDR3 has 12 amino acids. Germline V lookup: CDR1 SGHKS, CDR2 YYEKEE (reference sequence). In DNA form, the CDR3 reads TGTGCCAGCAGCCCGGAGCTCTATGGCTACACCTTC. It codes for CASSPELYGYTF.

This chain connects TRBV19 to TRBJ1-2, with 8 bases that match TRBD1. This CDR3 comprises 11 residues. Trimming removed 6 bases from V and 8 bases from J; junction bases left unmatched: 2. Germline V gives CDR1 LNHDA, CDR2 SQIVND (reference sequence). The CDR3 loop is CASRDRGGYTF. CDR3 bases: TGTGCCAGTAGAGACAGGGGCGGCTACACCTTC.

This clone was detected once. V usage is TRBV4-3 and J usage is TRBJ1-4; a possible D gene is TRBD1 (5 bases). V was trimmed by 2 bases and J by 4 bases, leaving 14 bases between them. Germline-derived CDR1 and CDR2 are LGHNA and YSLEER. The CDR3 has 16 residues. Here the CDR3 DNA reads TGCGCCAGCAGCCAACTCGACGGGGGGAGTAATGAAAAACTGTTTTTT. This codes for CASSQLDGGSNEKLFF.

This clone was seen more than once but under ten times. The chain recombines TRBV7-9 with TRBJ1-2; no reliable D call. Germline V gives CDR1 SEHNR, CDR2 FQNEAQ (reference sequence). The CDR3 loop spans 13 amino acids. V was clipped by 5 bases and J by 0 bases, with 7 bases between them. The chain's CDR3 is CASSPTPNYGYTF. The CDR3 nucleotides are TGTGCCAGCAGCCCGACACCTAACTATGGCTACACCTTC.

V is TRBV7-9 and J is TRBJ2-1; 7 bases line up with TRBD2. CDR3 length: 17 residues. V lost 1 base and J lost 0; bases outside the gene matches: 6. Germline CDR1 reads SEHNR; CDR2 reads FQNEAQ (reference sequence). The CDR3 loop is CASSLDGGLSSYNEQFF. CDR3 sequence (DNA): TGTGCCAGCAGCTTAGACGGGGGGTTGAGCTCCTACAATGAGCAGTTCTTC.

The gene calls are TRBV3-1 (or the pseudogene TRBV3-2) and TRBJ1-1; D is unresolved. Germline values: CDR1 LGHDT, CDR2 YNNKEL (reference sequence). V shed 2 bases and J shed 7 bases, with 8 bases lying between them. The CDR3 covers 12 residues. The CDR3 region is CASSQTSGEAFF. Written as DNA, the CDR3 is TGTGCCAGCAGCCAAACCTCAGGTGAAGCTTTCTTT.

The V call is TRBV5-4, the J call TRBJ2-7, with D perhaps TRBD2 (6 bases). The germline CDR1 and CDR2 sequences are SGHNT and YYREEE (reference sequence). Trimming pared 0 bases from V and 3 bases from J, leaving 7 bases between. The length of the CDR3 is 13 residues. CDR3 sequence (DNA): TGTGCCAGCAGCTTGGTCGGGGGCTACGAGCAGTACTTC. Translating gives CASSLVGGYEQYF.

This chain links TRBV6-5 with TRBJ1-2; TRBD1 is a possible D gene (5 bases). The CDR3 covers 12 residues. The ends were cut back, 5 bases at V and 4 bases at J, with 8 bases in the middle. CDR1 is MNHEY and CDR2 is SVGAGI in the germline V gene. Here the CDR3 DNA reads TGTGCCAGCAGTAGGGGTTCCTATGGCTACACCTTC. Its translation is CASSRGSYGYTF.

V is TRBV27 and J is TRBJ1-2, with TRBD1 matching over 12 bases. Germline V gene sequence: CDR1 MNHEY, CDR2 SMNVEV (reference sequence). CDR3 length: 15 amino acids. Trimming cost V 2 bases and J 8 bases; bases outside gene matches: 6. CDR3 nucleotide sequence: TGTGCCAGCAGTTTAGCCGGGACAGGGGGCGCGGGCTACACCTTC. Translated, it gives CASSLAGTGGAGYTF.

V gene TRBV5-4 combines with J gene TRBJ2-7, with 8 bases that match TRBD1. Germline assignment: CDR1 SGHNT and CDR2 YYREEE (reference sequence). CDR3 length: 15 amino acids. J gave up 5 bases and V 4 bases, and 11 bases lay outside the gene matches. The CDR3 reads CASSPPGQGSHEQYF. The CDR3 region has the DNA TGTGCCAGCAGCCCGCCCGGACAGGGTTCCCACGAGCAGTACTTC.

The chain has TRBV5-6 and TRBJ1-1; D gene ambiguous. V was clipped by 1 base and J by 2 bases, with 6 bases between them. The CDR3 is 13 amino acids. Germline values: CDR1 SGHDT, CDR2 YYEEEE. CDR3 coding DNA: TGTGCCAGCAGCTTGAGTACTAACACTGAAGCTTTCTTT. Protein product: CASSLSTNTEAFF.

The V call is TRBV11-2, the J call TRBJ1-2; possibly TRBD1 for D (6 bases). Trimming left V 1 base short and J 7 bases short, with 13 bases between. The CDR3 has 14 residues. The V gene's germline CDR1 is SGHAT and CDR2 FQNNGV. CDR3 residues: CASSLGGGAGGYTF. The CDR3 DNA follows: TGTGCCAGCAGCTTAGGGGGGGGCGCAGGTGGCTACACCTTC.

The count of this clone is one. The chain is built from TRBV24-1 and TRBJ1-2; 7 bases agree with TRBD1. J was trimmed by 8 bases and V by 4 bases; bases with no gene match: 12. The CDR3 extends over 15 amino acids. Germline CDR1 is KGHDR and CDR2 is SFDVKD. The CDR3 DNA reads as TGTGCCACCAGTGACCGTCGACAGGGAGAAGGAGGCTACACCTTC. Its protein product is CATSDRRQGEGGYTF.

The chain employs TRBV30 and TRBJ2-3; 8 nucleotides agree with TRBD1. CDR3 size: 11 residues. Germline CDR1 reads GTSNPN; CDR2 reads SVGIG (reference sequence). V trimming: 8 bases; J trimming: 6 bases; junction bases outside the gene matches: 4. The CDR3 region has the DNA TGTGCCGCCCACAGGGGGGATACGCAGTATTTT. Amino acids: CAAHRGDTQYF.

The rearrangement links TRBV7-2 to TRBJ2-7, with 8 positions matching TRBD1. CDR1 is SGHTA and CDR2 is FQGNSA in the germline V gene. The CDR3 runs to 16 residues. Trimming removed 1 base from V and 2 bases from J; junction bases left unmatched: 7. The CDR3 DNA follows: TGTGCCAGCAGCTTAGGGTGGGACAGGTACACCTACGAGCAGTACTTC. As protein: CASSLGWDRYTYEQYF.

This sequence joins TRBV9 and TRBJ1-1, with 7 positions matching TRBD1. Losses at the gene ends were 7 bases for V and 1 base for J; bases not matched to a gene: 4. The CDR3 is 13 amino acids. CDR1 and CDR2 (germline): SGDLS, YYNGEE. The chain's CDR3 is CASAEGANTEAFF. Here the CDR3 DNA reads TGTGCCAGCGCCGAGGGGGCGAACACTGAAGCTTTCTTT.

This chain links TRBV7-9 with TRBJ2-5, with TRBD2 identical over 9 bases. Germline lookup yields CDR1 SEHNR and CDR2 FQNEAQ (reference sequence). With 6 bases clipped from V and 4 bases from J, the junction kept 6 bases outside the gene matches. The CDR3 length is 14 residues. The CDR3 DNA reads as TGTGCCAGCAGTCCGGGACTAGCAATAGAGACCCAGTACTTC. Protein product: CASSPGLAIETQYF.

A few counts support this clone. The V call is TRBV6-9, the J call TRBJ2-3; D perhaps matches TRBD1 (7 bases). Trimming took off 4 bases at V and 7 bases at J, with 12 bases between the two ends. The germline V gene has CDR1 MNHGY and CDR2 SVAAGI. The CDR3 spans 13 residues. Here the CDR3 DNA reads TGTGCCAGCAGTTCCGCGGGACAGAATACGCAGTATTTT. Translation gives CASSSAGQNTQYF.

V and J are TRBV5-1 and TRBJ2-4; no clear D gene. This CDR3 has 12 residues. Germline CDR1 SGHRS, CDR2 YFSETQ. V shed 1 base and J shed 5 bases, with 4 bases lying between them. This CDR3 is CASSLYENIQYF. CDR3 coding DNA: TGCGCCAGCAGCTTGTATGAAAACATTCAGTACTTC.